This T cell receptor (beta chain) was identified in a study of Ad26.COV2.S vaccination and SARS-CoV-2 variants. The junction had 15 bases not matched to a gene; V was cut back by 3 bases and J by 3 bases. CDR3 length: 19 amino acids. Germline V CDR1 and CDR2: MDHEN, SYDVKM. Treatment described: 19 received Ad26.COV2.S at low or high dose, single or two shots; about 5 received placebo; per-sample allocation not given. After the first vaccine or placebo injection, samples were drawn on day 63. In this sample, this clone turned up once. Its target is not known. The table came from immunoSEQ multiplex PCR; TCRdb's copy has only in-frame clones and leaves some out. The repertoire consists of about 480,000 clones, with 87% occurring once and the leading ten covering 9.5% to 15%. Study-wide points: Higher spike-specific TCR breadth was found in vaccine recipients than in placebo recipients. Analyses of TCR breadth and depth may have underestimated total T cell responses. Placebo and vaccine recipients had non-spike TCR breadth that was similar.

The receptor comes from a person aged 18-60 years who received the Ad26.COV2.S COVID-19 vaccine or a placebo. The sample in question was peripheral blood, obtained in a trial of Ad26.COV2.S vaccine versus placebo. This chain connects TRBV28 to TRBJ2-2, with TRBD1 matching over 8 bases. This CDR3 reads CASSFWFAGTGIYTGELFF. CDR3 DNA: TGTGCCAGCAGTTTTTGGTTCGCTGGGACAGGTATATACACCGGGGAGCTGTTTTTT.